The 12 T cell receptor beta chains given below trace back to one sample, sequenced in a study of T cell responses to AZD1222 COVID-19 vaccine. Libraries were prepared by immunoSEQ multiplex PCR; TCRdb keeps only in-frame clonotypes and omits some of them. This sample has 90,000 to 95,000 clones, with roughly 93% found just once. Sample: peripheral blood, taken on day 0 of AZD1222 vaccination. The receptors stem from an adult in good health.

V usage is TRBV4-3 and J usage is TRBJ2-3, with 13 nucleotides matching TRBD2. V was clipped by 2 bases and J by 2 bases; unmatched bases: 7. CDR3 length equals 18 residues. Germline lookup yields CDR1 LGHNA and CDR2 YSLEER. CDR3 nucleotide sequence: TGCGCCAGCAGCCAACGGCCCGGACTAGCGGGGGACACAGATACGCAGTATTTT. Protein product: CASSQRPGLAGDTDTQYF.

This sequence joins TRBV30 and TRBJ1-5, with D uncertain. Germline V lookup: CDR1 GTSNPN, CDR2 SVGIG (reference sequence). This CDR3 has 13 residues. V dropped 5 bases and J dropped 6 bases, with 14 bases sitting between them. CDR3 sequence: CAWSSGLLQPQHF. CDR3 coding DNA: TGTGCCTGGTCATCAGGACTCCTTCAGCCCCAGCATTTT.

The chain joins TRBV24-1 to TRBJ2-3, with D unclear. The CDR3 spans 15 residues. Trimming removed 4 bases at V and 0 bases at J, with 10 bases between. CDR1 is KGHDR, CDR2 SFDVKD, per germline. The CDR3 DNA reads as TGTGCCACCAGTGAACGGGCGGCAAGCACAGATACGCAGTATTTT. Encoded protein: CATSERAASTDTQYF.

The gene calls are TRBV27 and TRBJ1-4, with D perhaps TRBD1 (5 bases). The germline V and J ends were trimmed by 6 bases and 6 bases, with 11 bases remaining between them. CDR1 and CDR2 from the germline V gene are MNHEY and SMNVEV (reference sequence). The CDR3 totals 13 residues. The CDR3 region is CASRGIRDEKLFF. DNA of the CDR3: TGTGCCAGCAGGGGAATCAGGGATGAAAAACTGTTTTTT.

The chain uses TRBV2 and TRBJ1-5, with a possible D match to TRBD1 (6 bases). This CDR3 comprises 15 residues. The V and J ends lost 4 bases and 0 bases respectively, with 10 bases between them. Germline CDR1 SNHLY, CDR2 FYNNEI. Written as DNA, the CDR3 is TGTGCCAGCAGTGTGCAGGGGACTAGCAATCAGCCCCAGCATTTT. The encoded protein is CASSVQGTSNQPQHF.

CDR3 loop: CASSRSDRGQNGYTF. The CDR3, as DNA: TGCGCCAGCAGCCGCTCGGACAGGGGGCAGAATGGCTACACCTTC. The chain couples TRBV4-1 to TRBJ1-2, with 11 bases aligning to TRBD1. The CDR3 runs to 15 residues. Germline V gives CDR1 MGHRA, CDR2 YSYEKL. Germline trimming cut 4 bases from V and 6 bases from J; bases unmatched to any gene: 7.

This rearrangement joins TRBV6-5 to TRBJ1-2; D gene ambiguous. The CDR3 loop spans 13 amino acids. Germline V CDR1 and CDR2: MNHEY, SVGAGI. Trimming removed 6 bases at V and 3 bases at J, with 11 bases between. The CDR3 sequence is CASRNQRDYGYTF. DNA of the CDR3: TGTGCCAGCAGGAACCAGCGTGACTATGGCTACACCTTC.

This rearrangement joins TRBV10-3 to TRBJ1-5, with D unresolved. There are 14 residues in the CDR3. The V gene lost 5 bases and the J gene lost 2 bases, with 10 bases spanning the gap. Germline V CDR1 and CDR2: ENHRY, SYGVKD. The CDR3 reads CAISPSAGNQPQHF. The CDR3 region has the DNA TGTGCCATCAGTCCTAGTGCGGGCAATCAGCCCCAGCATTTT.

The chain couples TRBV13 to TRBJ1-2, with 9 bases lining up with TRBD1. Germline V lookup: CDR1 PRHDT, CDR2 FYEKMQ (reference sequence). The CDR3 has 16 amino acids. The V segment lost 3 bases and the J segment 5 bases; nucleotides outside the gene matches: 10. DNA for the CDR3: TGTGCCAGCAGCTTTCCCGGGACAGGGACCGTTTATGGCTACACCTTC. Translation gives CASSFPGTGTVYGYTF.

The chain links TRBV3-1 (or the pseudogene TRBV3-2) to TRBJ1-3, with 10 bases matching TRBD1. The germline gives CDR1 LGHDT, CDR2 YNNKEL (reference sequence). J gave up 1 base and V 3 bases, and 3 bases lay outside the gene matches. This CDR3 is built from 16 residues. This chain's CDR3 is CASSQDRGSSGNTIYF. CDR3 bases: TGTGCCAGCAGCCAGGACAGGGGGTCTTCTGGAAACACCATATATTTT.

The CDR3 nucleotides are TGTGCCAGCAGCGCAGGGACAATATACGAGCAGTACTTC. Amino acid sequence: CASSAGTIYEQYF. This chain joins TRBV5-4 and TRBJ2-7; TRBD1 might be the D (6 bases). This CDR3 is 13 amino acids long. Germline V gene lookup returns CDR1 SGHNT and CDR2 YYREEE (reference sequence). V lost 4 bases and J lost 4, with 12 bases in between.

The J gene is TRBJ2-5, the V gene TRBV3-1 (or the pseudogene TRBV3-2), with 9 bases that match TRBD1. In germline, CDR1 is LGHDT, CDR2 YNNKEL (reference sequence). Trimming took 4 bases from V and 2 from J; bases not matched to a gene: 11. The CDR3 runs 17 residues. CDR3 nucleotides: TGTGCCAGCAGCCGGGGTCCGGGACAGGGTGTACAAGAGACCCAGTACTTC. Translating gives CASSRGPGQGVQETQYF.